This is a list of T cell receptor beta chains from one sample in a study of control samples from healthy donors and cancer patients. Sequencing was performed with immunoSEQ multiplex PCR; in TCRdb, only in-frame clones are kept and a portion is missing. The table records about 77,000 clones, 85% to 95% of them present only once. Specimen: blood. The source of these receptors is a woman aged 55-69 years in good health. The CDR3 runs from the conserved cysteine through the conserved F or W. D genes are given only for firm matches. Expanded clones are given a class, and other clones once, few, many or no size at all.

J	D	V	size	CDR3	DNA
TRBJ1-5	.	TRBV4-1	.	CASSPQVNSNQPQHF	TGCGCCAGCAGCCCCCAGGTAAATAGCAATCAGCCCCAGCATTTT
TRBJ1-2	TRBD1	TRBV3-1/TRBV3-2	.	CASSQYLQGAVYGYTF	TGTGCCAGCAGCCAATACCTACAGGGGGCCGTTTATGGCTACACCTTC
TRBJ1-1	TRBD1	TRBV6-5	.	CAGSYSARGGTEAFF	TGTGCCGGCAGTTACTCGGCCAGGGGGGGCACTGAAGCTTTCTTT
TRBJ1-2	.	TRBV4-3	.	CASSQDKDGIYGYTF	TGCGCCAGCAGCCAAGATAAGGACGGAATCTATGGCTACACCTTC
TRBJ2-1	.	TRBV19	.	CASNEAGRSYNEQFF	TGTGCCAGTAACGAGGCGGGCCGCTCCTACAATGAGCAGTTCTTC
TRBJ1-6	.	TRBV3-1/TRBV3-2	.	CASSVGNSPLHF	TGTGCCAGCAGTGTAGGGAATTCACCCCTCCACTTT
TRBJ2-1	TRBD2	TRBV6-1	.	CASSDEFGGAYNEQFF	TGTGCCAGCAGTGATGAGTTCGGGGGGGCCTACAATGAGCAGTTCTTC
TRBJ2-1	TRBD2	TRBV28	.	CASRPRGSGRGNEQFF	TGTGCCAGCAGGCCCCGGGGTAGCGGGAGGGGTAATGAGCAGTTCTTC
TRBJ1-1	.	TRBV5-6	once	CASSLSGGLRAGTEAFF	TGTGCCAGCAGCTTGTCGGGGGGCCTTAGGGCTGGCACTGAAGCTTTCTTT
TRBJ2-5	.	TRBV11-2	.	CASSLGPGGETQYF	TGTGCCAGCAGCTTAGGTCCCGGGGGAGAGACCCAGTACTTC
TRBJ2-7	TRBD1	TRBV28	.	CASSLTDRGRNEQYF	TGTGCCAGCAGTTTGACGGACAGGGGGCGCAACGAGCAGTACTTC
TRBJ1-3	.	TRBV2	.	CASTPRPGEGNTIYF	TGTGCCAGCACCCCACGGCCGGGGGAAGGAAACACCATATATTTT
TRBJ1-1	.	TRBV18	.	CASSLQGSNTEAFF	TGTGCCAGCTCGTTGCAGGGTTCGAACACTGAAGCTTTCTTT
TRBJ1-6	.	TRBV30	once	CAWRSYGGSYNSPLHF	TGTGCCTGGAGGTCCTACGGGGGTAGTTATAATTCACCCCTCCACTTT
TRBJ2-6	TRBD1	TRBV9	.	CASSAGGSGANVLTF	TGTGCCAGCAGCGCAGGGGGTTCTGGGGCCAACGTCCTGACTTTC
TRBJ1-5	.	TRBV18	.	CASSPPGFGEPQHF	TGTGCCAGCTCACCTCCCGGTTTTGGTGAGCCCCAGCATTTT
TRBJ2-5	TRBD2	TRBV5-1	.	CASSLAGTSVNWGQETQYF	TGCGCCAGCAGCTTGGCAGGGACTAGCGTCAATTGGGGACAAGAGACCCAGTACTTC
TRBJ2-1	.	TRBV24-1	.	CATSDRRGRWNEQFF	TGTGCCACCAGTGATCGAAGGGGCAGATGGAATGAGCAGTTCTTC
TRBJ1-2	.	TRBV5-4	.	CASSAQPGVEGYTF	TGTGCCAGCAGCGCACAACCAGGCGTTGAGGGCTACACCTTC
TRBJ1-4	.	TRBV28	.	CASSASGISGDGEKLFF	TGTGCCAGCAGTGCCTCAGGTATTTCGGGTGATGGTGAAAAACTGTTTTTT
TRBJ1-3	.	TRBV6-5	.	CASSYSAGPAGNTIYF	TGTGCCAGCAGTTACTCGGCAGGGCCGGCTGGAAACACCATATATTTT
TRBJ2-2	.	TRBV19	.	CASSIGQANTGELFF	TGTGCCAGTAGTATAGGACAGGCGAACACCGGGGAGCTGTTTTTT
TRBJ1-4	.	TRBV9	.	CASSTAGSGNEKLFF	TGTGCCAGCAGCACAGCGGGGTCGGGGAATGAAAAACTGTTTTTT
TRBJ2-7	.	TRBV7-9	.	CASSLDRAQYF	TGTGCCAGCAGCTTAGACAGGGCTCAGTACTTC
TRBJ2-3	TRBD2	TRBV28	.	CASSWASGREDTQYF	TGTGCCAGCAGTTGGGCTAGCGGGAGGGAAGATACGCAGTATTTT
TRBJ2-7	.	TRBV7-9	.	CASSLATTAYEQYF	TGTGCCAGCAGCTTAGCAACTACGGCCTACGAGCAGTACTTC
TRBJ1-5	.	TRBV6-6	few	CASHGVGEGSNQPQHF	TGTGCCAGCCACGGTGTGGGGGAGGGGAGCAATCAGCCCCAGCATTTT
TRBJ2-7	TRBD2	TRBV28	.	CASSLPGLRGYEQYF	TGTGCCAGCAGTTTACCGGGACTACGAGGATACGAGCAGTACTTC